These 17 T cell receptor beta chains share one sample of origin, sequenced in a study of cytomegalovirus exposure and HLA in healthy donors. This PCR relied on a set of 60 Vbeta primers and 13 Jbeta primers. The table came from immunoSEQ multiplex PCR; TCRdb's copy has only in-frame clones and leaves some out. Of about 130,000 clones in the sample, roughly 80% were seen once. The sequenced sample was PBMCs. These receptors were taken from a man aged 30-40 years in good health and CMV-seronegative.

The CDR3 nucleotides read TGTGCCAGCTCACGCGGTGATACGCAGTATTTT. This sequence encodes CASSRGDTQYF. The rearrangement links TRBV18 to TRBJ2-3; D uncertain. The germline CDR1 and CDR2 sequences are KGHSH and LQKENI. V was pared by 4 bases and J by 6 bases, with 5 bases between. The CDR3 is made up of 11 amino acids.

The chain links TRBV10-1 to TRBJ1-5, with 7 bases matching TRBD1. This CDR3 comprises 13 residues. Trimming cost V 10 bases and J 5 bases; bases outside gene matches: 8. Germline V gives CDR1 WNHNN, CDR2 SYGVQD (reference sequence). CDR3 in DNA: TGCGCCAATCCCCGGGACAGATATCAGCCCCAGCATTTT. Encoded protein: CANPRDRYQPQHF.

The rearrangement uses TRBV6-5 and TRBJ1-3; D possibly corresponds to TRBD1 (6 bases). The CDR3 totals 15 residues. The V gene's germline CDR1 is MNHEY and CDR2 SVGAGI. Deletions cut 7 bases from V and 4 bases from J, with 17 bases between. CDR3 coding DNA: TGTGCCAGCACCGATTACTCAGGGGAAGGAAACACCATATATTTT. Translation gives CASTDYSGEGNTIYF.

This chain uses TRBV5-1 with TRBJ2-7; 8 bases are shared with TRBD1. Germline-derived CDR1 and CDR2 are SGHRS and YFSETQ. The trim removed 4 bases at V and 1 base at J, leaving 7 bases unmatched. The CDR3 contains 15 residues. CDR3 in amino acids: CASSTPGTGSYEQYF. The CDR3 DNA follows: TGCGCCAGCAGCACCCCCGGGACAGGTTCCTACGAGCAGTACTTC.

This chain joins TRBV6-1 and TRBJ2-1; D remains ambiguous. The CDR3 length is 15 residues. The ends were cut back, 2 bases at V and 4 bases at J, with 12 bases in the middle. The V gene's germline CDR1 is MNHNS and CDR2 SASEGT. The CDR3 sequence: CASSERRKRYNEQFF. The DNA for the CDR3 is TGTGCCAGCAGTGAAAGAAGAAAGCGATACAATGAGCAGTTCTTC.

This chain joins TRBV28 and TRBJ1-1, with TRBD1 identical over 10 bases. The CDR3 has 17 residues. Germline V gives CDR1 MDHEN, CDR2 SYDVKM. J lost 4 bases, V lost 7 bases, and 15 bases had no gene match. CDR3 DNA: TGTGCCAGCATCATGCCCCATTTCGGGACAGGGGCCACTGAAGCTTTCTTT. It is translated as CASIMPHFGTGATEAFF.

The rearrangement joins TRBV6-5 to TRBJ2-7; 9 positions agree with TRBD2. This CDR3 comprises 13 residues. The germline CDR1 and CDR2 sequences are MNHEY and SVGAGI. V dropped 6 bases and J dropped 5; count of bases not matched to a gene: 5. DNA of the CDR3: TGTGCCAGCAGCCCCAGCGGGAGGAACGAGCAGTACTTC. Translation: CASSPSGRNEQYF.

The V call is TRBV28, the J call TRBJ2-5, with no clear D. The DNA end is a closer match to TRBJ2-7, so the J assignment may be wrong. The CDR3 consists of 15 residues. Germline-derived CDR1 and CDR2 are MDHEN and SYDVKM. CDR3 DNA sequence: TGTGCCAGCAGTCCCGCCCCTCAGGTCACCTACGAGCAGTACTTC. Translation: CASSPAPQVTYEQYF.

V gene TRBV10-3 combines with J gene TRBJ1-1, with D possibly being TRBD1 (5 bases). Trimming shortened V by 5 bases and J by 1 base, and 8 bases separated the two germline ends. Germline loops: CDR1 ENHRY, CDR2 SYGVKD. This CDR3 comprises 13 residues. In DNA form, the CDR3 reads TGTGCCATCAGTAACACAGGGAACACTGAAGCTTTCTTT. Its protein is CAISNTGNTEAFF.

The chain recombines TRBV5-4 with TRBJ1-1, with 7 bases lining up with TRBD1. Trimming cost V 4 bases and J 5 bases; bases outside gene matches: 8. The CDR3 extends over 14 amino acids. The germline gives CDR1 SGHNT, CDR2 YYREEE (reference sequence). The CDR3 DNA sequence: TGTGCCAGCAGCGGTACAGGGGCCAATACTGAAGCTTTCTTT. Translation: CASSGTGANTEAFF.

V usage is TRBV6-1 and J usage is TRBJ1-5; no clear D. Germline CDR1 is MNHNS and CDR2 is SASEGT. The CDR3 covers 15 residues. With 6 bases removed from V and 7 bases from J, the gap between germline ends came to 19 bases. CDR3 protein: CASSPQPTPGQPQHF. The CDR3 DNA reads as TGTGCCAGCAGCCCGCAGCCCACCCCAGGACAGCCCCAGCATTTT.

The V and J genes are TRBV10-1 and TRBJ2-1; 11 nucleotides agree with TRBD2. Germline V gene lookup returns CDR1 WNHNN and CDR2 SYGVQD (reference sequence). The length of the CDR3 is 17 residues. Trimming took 4 bases from V and 7 from J; bases not matched to a gene: 12. CDR3 loop: CASSGSGGTSGVNEQFF. The CDR3 DNA follows: TGCGCCAGCAGTGGGAGTGGTGGGACTAGCGGAGTTAATGAGCAGTTCTTC.

This clone occurred once. This chain connects TRBV7-9 to TRBJ2-7, with a possible D match to TRBD2 (5 bases). The germline CDR1 and CDR2 sequences are SEHNR and FQNEAQ (reference sequence). The CDR3 has 14 residues. V lost 0 bases, J lost 2 bases, and 8 bases lay in between. In DNA form, the CDR3 reads TGTGCCAGCAGCTTAGCGGGAGACACCTACGAGCAGTACTTC. Encoded protein: CASSLAGDTYEQYF.

This clone was seen only once. V is TRBV11-2 and J is TRBJ2-1; 7 nucleotides match TRBD2. With V trimmed by 5 bases and J by 1 base, 8 bases remained unmatched. This CDR3 region has 16 residues. The germline CDR1 and CDR2 sequences are SGHAT and FQNNGV. Here the CDR3 DNA reads TGTGCCAGCAGCCGGGACTATTCAGGGTCCTACAATGAGCAGTTCTTC. It specifies CASSRDYSGSYNEQFF.

The chain combines TRBV5-1 with TRBJ1-3; the D is unclear. Germline loops: CDR1 SGHRS, CDR2 YFSETQ. CDR3 length: 16 residues. Trimming removed 4 bases at V and 3 bases at J, with 17 bases between. In DNA form, the CDR3 reads TGCGCCAGCAGCGCGAATCCAGGAGGCGTTGGAAACACCATATATTTT. This translates into CASSANPGGVGNTIYF. Full variable domain (outside the CDR3, taken from reference TRBV5-1 and TRBJ1-3): KAGVTQTPRYLIKTRGQQVTLSCSPISGHRSVSWYQQTPGQGLQFLFEYFSETQRNKGNFPGRFSGRQFSNSRSEMNVSTLELGDSALYLCASSANPGGVGNTIYFGEGSWLTVV.

The J gene is TRBJ1-5, the V gene TRBV6-6; D might be TRBD1 (6 bases). Trimming shortened V by 7 bases and J by 4 bases, and 14 bases separated the two germline ends. This CDR3 contains 14 residues. Germline CDR1 is MNHNY and CDR2 is SVGAGI (reference sequence). CDR3 protein: CASNRQVLNQPQHF. In DNA, the CDR3 is TGTGCCAGCAACCGACAGGTATTGAATCAGCCCCAGCATTTT.

The chain couples TRBV7-2 to TRBJ2-1, with 14 bases fitting TRBD2. This CDR3 has 16 amino acids. Germline assignment: CDR1 SGHTA and CDR2 FQGNSA. Unmatched junction bases numbered 7, after V lost 5 bases and J lost 7 bases. The CDR3 bases are TGTGCCAGCAGCGCCCCCAGACTAGCGGGAGGGAATGAGCAGTTCTTC. The encoded protein is CASSAPRLAGGNEQFF.